This is a list of T cell receptor beta chains from one sample in a study of blood T cells in healthy people across ages. TCRdb re-called the 5' RACE reads through MiXCR, storing one row per CDR3 protein. The data contain 950,000 to 1,200,000 distinct CDR3 sequences, approximately 38% of them seen just once; the ten biggest clones take up 10% to 15%. Sequenced input: blood. These receptors were obtained from a man younger than 35 in good health. Each CDR3 is given with its conserved first and last residue. The D gene is left open where the match is weak. Clone size is stated in some rows and not others, as once, few, many or a class when expanded.

J gene: TRBJ1-1; V gene: TRBV27; clone size: -; D gene: TRBD1; CDR3 DNA: TGTGTCAGCAATCGACAGGGGGCTGCCGGCCTATTCACTGAAGCTTTCTTT; CDR3 protein: CVSNRQGAAGLFTEAFF
J gene: TRBJ2-4; V gene: TRBV20-1; clone size: few; D gene: TRBD1; CDR3 DNA: TGCAGTGCTAGAGACGACAGGGAACTTCAGTACTTC; CDR3 protein: CSARDDRELQYF
J gene: TRBJ2-7; V gene: TRBV30; clone size: -; D gene: TRBD2; CDR3 DNA: TGTGCCTGGAGTGCGGGAGGAGGTTGGTACTTC; CDR3 protein: CAWSAGGGWYF
J gene: TRBJ1-1; V gene: TRBV28; clone size: -; D gene: -; CDR3 DNA: TGTGCCAGCAGTTTAGCACAGCAAAACACTGAAGCTTTCTTT; CDR3 protein: CASSLAQQNTEAFF
J gene: TRBJ1-1; V gene: TRBV29-1; clone size: -; D gene: -; CDR3 DNA: TGCAGCGTTCGGGAACGGGGAAGGAACACTGAAGCTTTCTTT; CDR3 protein: CSVRERGRNTEAFF
J gene: TRBJ2-2; V gene: TRBV28; clone size: -; D gene: TRBD1; CDR3 DNA: TGTGCCAGCACCCTGGACAGGGGCGGGGAGCTGTTTTTT; CDR3 protein: CASTLDRGGELFF
J gene: TRBJ1-6; V gene: TRBV5-1; clone size: -; D gene: TRBD1; CDR3 DNA: TGCGCCAGCAGCCCGGGGACAGCCCTCTATAATTCACCCCTCCACTTT; CDR3 protein: CASSPGTALYNSPLHF
J gene: TRBJ2-4; V gene: TRBV2; clone size: -; D gene: -; CDR3 DNA: TGTGCCAGCAGTAGCTTAGCGGTAGCCAAAAACATTCAGTACTTC; CDR3 protein: CASSSLAVAKNIQYF
J gene: TRBJ2-7; V gene: TRBV27; clone size: -; D gene: -; CDR3 DNA: TGTGCCAGCAGTTTAAAGCAAGGGGGTATTTACGAGCAGTACTTC; CDR3 protein: CASSLKQGGIYEQYF
J gene: TRBJ1-2; V gene: TRBV28; clone size: -; D gene: -; CDR3 DNA: TGTGCCAGCAGTTTTTATAGCGATTTTAACTATGGCTACACCTTC; CDR3 protein: CASSFYSDFNYGYTF
J gene: TRBJ2-1; V gene: TRBV20-1; clone size: few; D gene: -; CDR3 DNA: TGCAGTGCTACCGAGTTGGGCCGCTCCTACAATGAGCAGTTCTTC; CDR3 protein: CSATELGRSYNEQFF
J gene: TRBJ2-5; V gene: TRBV28; clone size: few; D gene: -; CDR3 DNA: TGTGCATCTTATGGCAGCGACTACTTCCAAGAGACCCAGTACTTC; CDR3 protein: CASYGSDYFQETQYF
J gene: TRBJ1-6; V gene: TRBV6-6; clone size: -; D gene: -; CDR3 DNA: TGTGCCAGCAGTTACATAAATTCACCCCTCCACTTT; CDR3 protein: CASSYINSPLHF
J gene: TRBJ1-2; V gene: TRBV29-1; clone size: -; D gene: -; CDR3 DNA: TGCAGCATTCAAAAGACGGACGGCACATTGACTAATAACTATGGCTACACCTTC; CDR3 protein: CSIQKTDGTLTNNYGYTF
J gene: TRBJ1-2; V gene: TRBV7-2; clone size: -; D gene: -; CDR3 DNA: TGTACCAGCAGCCTGGACGGGCAGGATTATGGCTACACCTTC; CDR3 protein: CTSSLDGQDYGYTF
J gene: TRBJ2-1; V gene: TRBV11-2; clone size: few; D gene: -; CDR3 DNA: TGTGCCAGCAGGAACCAGGGCAATGCGGGTGAGCAGTTCTTC; CDR3 protein: CASRNQGNAGEQFF
J gene: TRBJ1-2; V gene: TRBV2; clone size: few; D gene: -; CDR3 DNA: TGTGCCAGCAGTCCCTTGGACGGATTCCTCTATGGCTACACCTTC; CDR3 protein: CASSPLDGFLYGYTF
J gene: TRBJ1-1; V gene: TRBV10-3; clone size: many; D gene: -; CDR3 DNA: TGTGCCATCAGTGTTCAGGGGAACACTGAAGCTTTCTTT; CDR3 protein: CAISVQGNTEAFF
J gene: TRBJ1-5; V gene: TRBV12-3/TRBV12-4; clone size: -; D gene: -; CDR3 DNA: TGTGCCAGCAGTATCGGCCCGGCAGGGTCCAATCAGCCCCAGCATTTT; CDR3 protein: CASSIGPAGSNQPQHF
J gene: TRBJ2-3; V gene: TRBV21-1; clone size: few; D gene: -; CDR3 DNA: TGTGCCAGCAGCAATAGTACAGGGAAGGGAGATACGCAGTATTTT; CDR3 protein: CASSNSTGKGDTQYF
J gene: TRBJ2-4; V gene: TRBV2; clone size: -; D gene: -; CDR3 DNA: TGTGCCAGCCGACAGTCTGAGCAAATTCAGTACTTC; CDR3 protein: CASRQSEQIQYF
J gene: TRBJ2-7; V gene: TRBV24-1; clone size: once; D gene: -; CDR3 DNA: TGTGCCACCAGCGGGGGACGTAAATCGAGCTCCTACAATGAGCAGTACTTC; CDR3 protein: CATSGGRKSSSYNEQYF
J gene: TRBJ1-1; V gene: TRBV6-2/TRBV6-3; clone size: -; D gene: -; CDR3 DNA: TGTGCCAGCAGCCACCCAGACACAGTGAACACTGAAGCTTTCTTT; CDR3 protein: CASSHPDTVNTEAFF
J gene: TRBJ1-1; V gene: TRBV27; clone size: -; D gene: -; CDR3 DNA: TGTGCCAGCAGTTTAGCCGGGGGTTGGAACACTGAAGCTTTCTTT; CDR3 protein: CASSLAGGWNTEAFF
J gene: TRBJ2-3; V gene: TRBV9; clone size: -; D gene: TRBD2; CDR3 DNA: TGTGCCAGCAGCACCCTAGCGGGGACCCCAGATACGCAGTATTTT; CDR3 protein: CASSTLAGTPDTQYF
J gene: TRBJ1-4; V gene: TRBV6-5; clone size: -; D gene: -; CDR3 DNA: TGTGCCAGCAGTTACTCGATATGGGCTACGAAGGAAAAACTGTTTTTT; CDR3 protein: CASSYSIWATKEKLFF
J gene: TRBJ1-1; V gene: TRBV5-1; clone size: -; D gene: -; CDR3 DNA: TGCGCCAGCAGCTCGGGGGGTACGAACACTGAAGCTTTCTTT; CDR3 protein: CASSSGGTNTEAFF
J gene: TRBJ1-3; V gene: TRBV30; clone size: -; D gene: -; CDR3 DNA: TGTGCCTGGATGGGAGGGACCCTCTCTGGAAACACCATATATTTT; CDR3 protein: CAWMGGTLSGNTIYF
J gene: TRBJ2-7; V gene: TRBV20-1; clone size: -; D gene: -; CDR3 DNA: TGCAGTGCCTTTGGGGCAGGCGGGGACGAGCAGTACTTC; CDR3 protein: CSAFGAGGDEQYF
J gene: TRBJ2-2; V gene: TRBV6-5; clone size: once; D gene: TRBD1; CDR3 DNA: TGTGCCAGCAGGTCGACAGGGCCCGGGGAGCTGTTTTTT; CDR3 protein: CASRSTGPGELFF
J gene: TRBJ2-4; V gene: TRBV7-3; clone size: few; D gene: -; CDR3 DNA: TGTGCCAGCAGCGTCGACTCCCGAAACATTCAGTACTTC; CDR3 protein: CASSVDSRNIQYF
J gene: TRBJ2-1; V gene: TRBV12-3/TRBV12-4; clone size: -; D gene: -; CDR3 DNA: TGTGCCAGCCGACGGACGGTCTCCTACAATGAGCAGTTCTTC; CDR3 protein: CASRRTVSYNEQFF